This entry lists 21 T cell receptor beta chains sequenced from one sample in a study of T-cell reconstitution after alpha-beta-depleted transplantation in children (dated by TCRdb to the mid-2010s). The method behind the library was PCR. This sample was sequenced with an Illumina HiSeq 2500. Molecular barcoding was employed in the preparation of TCR libraries, with unique molecular identifiers being used to normalize TCRbeta repertoire quantification. TCRdb redid the processing of the public reads, applying fastp at Q25 and MiXCR, and retained in-frame beta chains. Here each entry gathers all rows of one CDR3 protein and keeps the most common genes and DNA. The sample yields hundreds of thousands of distinct CDR3 sequences; roughly 14% were counted once. The ten largest clones capture 0.79% of the sample. The intended sense of this specimen's treatment or condition label: allogeneic hematopoietic cell transplantation with graft depleted of TCRalphabeta T cells and CD19 B cells.

Material: PBMCs, obtained before TCRalphabeta/CD19-depleted stem cell transplant. The receptors here all came from a girl aged 2 to 9 with congenital amegakaryocytic thrombocytopenia, due to receive a stem cell transplant.

This clonotype was seen repeatedly, ten times or more. This sequence joins TRBV5-5 and TRBJ2-7; D might be TRBD1 or TRBD2, each matching 5 bases. Trimming pared 3 bases from V and 4 bases from J, leaving 14 bases between. The CDR3 has 14 amino acids. Germline V gene sequence: CDR1 SGHKS, CDR2 YYEKEE (reference sequence). CDR3 protein: CASSSRGPRYEQYF. The CDR3 nucleotides read TGTGCCAGCAGCTCCCGGGGACCACGGTACGAGCAGTACTTC.

The rearrangement uses TRBV5-1 and TRBJ2-1; D uncertain. The CDR3 extends over 14 amino acids. CDR1 and CDR2 (germline): SGHRS, YFSETQ. V shed 3 bases and J shed 5 bases, with 12 bases lying between them. CDR3 sequence (DNA): TGCGCCAGCAGCTCGAGTGGGATTCACAATGAGCAGTTCTTC. Its protein product is CASSSSGIHNEQFF. The whole variable domain, filled in from reference TRBV5-1 and TRBJ2-1, reads KAGVTQTPRYLIKTRGQQVTLSCSPISGHRSVSWYQQTPGQGLQFLFEYFSETQRNKGNFPGRFSGRQFSNSRSEMNVSTLELGDSALYLCASSSSGIHNEQFFGPGTRLTVL.

This clonotype occurred many times. The chain is built from TRBV28 and TRBJ2-7; 7 positions agree with TRBD2. V gave up 6 bases and J gave up 6 bases; unmatched junction bases: 14. CDR3 size: 15 residues. Germline loops: CDR1 MDHEN, CDR2 SYDVKM. CDR3 in amino acids: CASREILASSSEQYF. CDR3 in DNA: TGTGCCAGCAGAGAAATACTAGCGTCGTCGAGCGAGCAGTACTTC.

There are a few counts of this clonotype. V is TRBV5-1 and J is TRBJ2-7, with a weak D call TRBD1 (6 bases). The CDR3 sequence is 13 residues long. From germline, CDR1 is SGHRS and CDR2 YFSETQ. The V and J ends lost 4 bases and 6 bases respectively, with 14 bases between them. DNA for the CDR3: TGCGCCAGCAGCCCAAGACAGGCCTCCGAGCAGTACTTC. Amino acids: CASSPRQASEQYF.

This clonotype was recorded many times. The chain carries TRBV28 and TRBJ2-3, with D unresolved. The ends were cut back, 0 bases at V and 2 bases at J, with 9 bases in the middle. Germline V gives CDR1 MDHEN, CDR2 SYDVKM. The CDR3 is 15 amino acids. CDR3: CASSLWELHTDTQYF. The CDR3 coding sequence is TGTGCCAGCAGTTTATGGGAGCTCCACACAGATACGCAGTATTTT.

To note about this clonotype: Mismatch with germline at one junction end may stem from a read error. The chain employs TRBV5-1 and TRBJ2-3; TRBD1 agrees at 7 bases. The CDR3 runs to 15 residues. Per the germline V gene, CDR1 is SGHRS and CDR2 is YFSETQ. CDR3 sequence reads: CASTLRQGLTDTQYF. The CDR3 coding sequence is TGCGCCAGCACCTTAAGACAGGGCCTCACAGACACGCAGTATTTT.

This clonotype was detected many times. J is TRBJ2-5 and V is TRBV12-3 or TRBV12-4; 11 bases are shared with TRBD2. The length of the CDR3 is 15 residues. J lost 5 bases, V lost 4 bases, and 6 bases had no gene match. CDR3 protein: CASSSGLAGGETQYF. The DNA of the CDR3 is TGTGCCAGCAGTTCCGGACTAGCGGGTGGGGAGACCCAGTACTTC.

Only a few counts were recorded for this clonotype. The chain is built from TRBV20-1 and TRBJ2-3, with unresolved D. Germline CDR1 is DFQATT and CDR2 is SNEGSKA (reference sequence). V lost 0 bases, J lost 3 bases, and 10 bases lay in between. The CDR3 totals 14 residues. The CDR3 DNA follows: TGCAGTGCTAGAGAGGTTAGGGTTACAGATACGCAGTATTTT. This sequence encodes CSAREVRVTDTQYF.

This clonotype was recorded at least ten times. CDR3 region: CAISPGLGQETQYF. CDR3 in DNA: TGTGCCATCAGCCCAGGGTTAGGGCAAGAGACCCAGTACTTC. The chain combines TRBV10-3 with TRBJ2-5, with TRBD1 as a possible D gene (5 bases). Trimming pared 6 bases from V and 2 bases from J, leaving 13 bases between. Germline-derived CDR1 and CDR2 are ENHRY and SYGVKD. The CDR3 covers 14 residues.

This clonotype was detected ten times or more. The rearrangement links TRBV25-1 to TRBJ2-5; no firm D call. Germline CDR1 is MGHDK and CDR2 is SYGVNS. This CDR3 has 11 residues. Trimming removed 3 bases at V and 7 bases at J, with 6 bases between. The CDR3 protein is CASSDSGTQYF. In DNA, the CDR3 is TGTGCCAGCAGTGACTCTGGGACCCAGTACTTC.

Only a few counts were recorded for this clonotype. This could be a read error, since a much larger clone is one nucleotide away. The rearrangement joins TRBV6-5 to TRBJ1-2; D is undetermined. CDR3 length equals 12 residues. Germline V gene sequence: CDR1 MNHEY, CDR2 SVGAGI. The CDR3 sequence: CASSTLGYGYPF. CDR3 bases: TGTGCCAGCAGCACGCTGGGCTATGGCTACCCCTTC.

This clonotype has more than one count but fewer than ten. V gene TRBV18 combines with J gene TRBJ1-1, with a weak D call TRBD1 (6 bases). Germline values: CDR1 KGHSH, CDR2 LQKENI. This CDR3 region has 16 residues. Between the trimmed V and J ends, which lost 2 bases and 0 bases, there was a span of 13 bases. This chain's CDR3 is CASSPTGRKVNTEAFF. CDR3 DNA: TGTGCCAGCTCACCAACAGGGAGGAAGGTGAACACTGAAGCTTTCTTT.

This clonotype came up a few times. This chain joins TRBV12-3 or TRBV12-4 and TRBJ1-5; D is unresolved. The V gene lost 5 bases and the J gene lost 3 bases, with 17 bases spanning the gap. The length of the CDR3 is 16 residues. The CDR3 bases are TGTGCCAGCAGTCCCGGGGTGCCCGGAATCAATCAGCCCCAGCATTTT. It encodes CASSPGVPGINQPQHF.

This clonotype has a count of ten or more. This rearrangement joins TRBV12-3 or TRBV12-4 to TRBJ2-5; 10 bases are a match to TRBD2. The ends lost 0 bases at V and 2 bases at J; junction bases unmatched: 15. This CDR3 region has 20 residues. CDR3: CASSLAASGSRSLPQETQYF. The CDR3 nucleotides are TGTGCCAGCAGTTTAGCGGCTAGCGGGAGTAGGAGTTTGCCACAAGAGACCCAGTACTTC.

This clonotype has just a few counts. This rearrangement joins TRBV12-3 or TRBV12-4 to TRBJ2-7; 9 nucleotides agree with TRBD1. V lost 3 bases and J lost 6; bases outside the gene matches: 6. The CDR3 spans 14 residues. The CDR3 loop is CASSFTGQGSEQYF. The CDR3 DNA reads TGTGCCAGCAGTTTTACCGGACAGGGGTCCGAGCAGTACTTC.

This clonotype occurred a few times. The gene calls are TRBV5-1 and TRBJ2-7; possible D gene TRBD1, 6 bases. The CDR3 length is 16 residues. Trimming stripped 0 bases from V and 4 bases from J, with 17 bases between. Germline V CDR1 and CDR2: SGHRS, YFSETQ. The CDR3 DNA sequence: TGCGCCAGCAGCTTGGGCGCCAGGGACATGGAGTACGAGCAGTACTTC. This sequence encodes CASSLGARDMEYEQYF.

In this sample, this clonotype turned up many times. The J gene is TRBJ2-1, the V gene TRBV12-3 or TRBV12-4; a possible D gene is TRBD1 (5 bases). The V end lost 3 bases, the J end lost 4 bases, and 16 bases lay between the germline ends. The CDR3 has 16 amino acids. The CDR3 DNA reads as TGTGCCAGCAGTTTCGCTGGGGCTAGAGATTACAATGAGCAGTTCTTC. Translating it yields CASSFAGARDYNEQFF.

At least ten counts were recorded for this clonotype. This chain uses TRBV5-1 with TRBJ2-3; 7 positions agree with TRBD2. The V gene's germline CDR1 is SGHRS and CDR2 YFSETQ. The CDR3 contains 16 residues. With V trimmed by 0 bases and J by 1 base, 5 bases remained unmatched. The CDR3 sequence: CASSLAQGGGTDTQYF. The CDR3 nucleotides read TGCGCCAGCAGCTTGGCCCAGGGAGGGGGCACAGATACGCAGTATTTT.

The CDR3 here is CASSSPLGSSYEQYF. As DNA, the CDR3 is TGTGCCAGCAGTTCTCCCCTAGGGAGTTCCTACGAGCAGTACTTC. The chain couples TRBV7-8 to TRBJ2-7; possibly TRBD2 for D (5 bases). This CDR3 region has 15 residues. In germline, CDR1 is SGHVS, CDR2 FQNEAQ. Trimming removed 6 bases from V and 1 base from J, with 16 bases in between.

This clonotype showed up many times. The chain employs TRBV2 and TRBJ2-1; 12 bases agree with TRBD2. The V gene end was trimmed by 0 bases and the J gene end by 6 bases; junction bases not matched to a gene: 9. Germline V gene data show CDR1 as SNHLY and CDR2 as FYNNEI. There are 18 residues in the CDR3. The CDR3 nucleotides read TGTGCCAGCAGTGAAGCGCTTCTAGCGGGAGGGCCCGTCAATGAGCAGTTCTTC. It yields the protein CASSEALLAGGPVNEQFF.

In this sample, this clonotype turned up many times. V gene TRBV4-1 combines with J gene TRBJ2-3; unclear D gene. In germline, CDR1 is MGHRA, CDR2 YSYEKL. Between the trimmed V and J ends, which lost 0 bases and 8 bases, there was a span of 18 bases. The CDR3 extends over 16 amino acids. CDR3 coding DNA: TGCGCCAGCAGCCAAGAGATAGTTCCCAGCAGTGCTACGCAGTATTTT. It codes for CASSQEIVPSSATQYF.